Below, 17 T cell receptor beta chains from the same sample are listed, as sequenced in a study of blood T cell repertoires in COVID-19. Repertoires were generated with immunoSEQ multiplex PCR, while TCRdb's copy carries only in-frame clones and drops some. The table has about 140,000 clones, 78% seen once. What was sequenced was PBMCs or T cells enriched from blood (not recorded which). The origin of the receptors is a woman in her forties or fifties who had recovered from COVID-19.

The chain couples TRBV3-1 (or the pseudogene TRBV3-2) to TRBJ2-7; possible D gene TRBD1, 7 bases. Trimming shortened V by 10 bases and J by 2 bases, and 18 bases separated the two germline ends. From germline, CDR1 is LGHDT and CDR2 YNNKEL (reference sequence). CDR3 length: 14 residues. The CDR3 spells CATSGGYGTYEQYF. CDR3 DNA: TGTGCCACCTCAGGGGGGTATGGAACCTACGAGCAGTACTTC.

The chain uses TRBV5-1 and TRBJ2-3, with TRBD2 matching over 10 bases. The CDR3 is made up of 16 amino acids. The junction had 7 bases not matched to a gene; V was cut back by 0 bases and J by 6 bases. CDR1 is SGHRS and CDR2 is YFSETQ in the germline V gene. The CDR3 DNA reads TGCGCCAGCAGCTTGGTAAGCCTAGCGGGGGCGGATACGCAGTATTTT. The encoded protein is CASSLVSLAGADTQYF.

The chain carries TRBV2 and TRBJ2-7, with 7 bases fitting TRBD2. After removal of 7 bases from V and 4 bases from J, the junction contained 10 bases not matched to a gene. Germline V gene lookup returns CDR1 SNHLY and CDR2 FYNNEI. This CDR3 has 14 amino acids. CDR3 nucleotides: TGTGCCAGCACACAGGCTGGGAGGGATTACGAGCAGTACGTC. Translating gives CASTQAGRDYEQYV.

This chain uses TRBV7-3 with TRBJ2-3; 9 positions match TRBD2. J gave up 3 bases and V 5 bases, and 3 bases lay outside the gene matches. CDR3 length: 14 residues. Germline V gene lookup returns CDR1 SGHTA and CDR2 FQGTGA. In DNA form, the CDR3 reads TGTGCCAGCAGCCCAGGACTAGCGACAGATACGCAGTATTTT. Its protein product is CASSPGLATDTQYF. Variable domain in full (rest from reference TRBV7-3 and TRBJ2-3): GAGVSQTPSNKVTEKGKYVELRCDPISGHTALYWYRQSLGQGPEFLIYFQGTGAADDSGLPNDRFFAVRPEGSVSTLKIQRTERGDSAVYLCASSPGLATDTQYFGPGTRLTVL.

The rearrangement joins TRBV28 to TRBJ2-4; D is possibly TRBD1 (5 bases). CDR3 length: 13 amino acids. In germline, CDR1 is MDHEN, CDR2 SYDVKM. V lost 5 bases and J lost 3, with 8 bases in between. The CDR3 bases are TGTGCCAGCAGTGGGGCAGTCAAAAACATTCAGTACTTC. Translation: CASSGAVKNIQYF.

The J gene is TRBJ1-1, the V gene TRBV18; D perhaps matches TRBD1 (5 bases). CDR3 length: 13 amino acids. Germline V gene lookup returns CDR1 KGHSH and CDR2 LQKENI. V was shortened by 6 bases and J by 3 bases, with 11 bases between the two germline ends. For the CDR3, the DNA is TGTGCCAGCTCTCCGGACACCCACACTGAAGCTTTCTTT. Translation: CASSPDTHTEAFF.

The chain employs TRBV6-1 and TRBJ1-2, with D possibly matching TRBD1 (6 bases). Trimming left V 0 bases short and J 5 bases short, with 13 bases between. This CDR3 contains 15 residues. Germline CDR1 reads MNHNS; CDR2 reads SASEGT. The CDR3 DNA is TGTGCCAGCAGTGAAGCGAGTCCAGGGGTGTATGGCTACACCTTC. Its protein product is CASSEASPGVYGYTF.

The table lists this clone with many counts. V gene TRBV19 combines with J gene TRBJ2-5; tentative D call: TRBD2 (6 bases). Germline V gives CDR1 LNHDA, CDR2 SQIVND (reference sequence). Trimming removed 3 bases from V and 2 bases from J, with 13 bases in between. This CDR3 region has 15 residues. DNA for the CDR3: TGTGCCAGTAGTATCGATTTGCGGGGTCAAGAGACCCAGTACTTC. Amino acid sequence: CASSIDLRGQETQYF.

The V gene is TRBV4-1, the J gene TRBJ1-1; a weak D match, TRBD1 (5 bases). Germline V CDR1 and CDR2: MGHRA, YSYEKL. CDR3 size: 15 residues. V lost 0 bases, J lost 5 bases, and 13 bases lay in between. Here the CDR3 DNA reads TGCGCCAGCAGCCAAGATTTGGCAGGGCGAACTGAAGCTTTCTTT. This sequence encodes CASSQDLAGRTEAFF.

The chain joins TRBV2 to TRBJ1-5, with 8 bases that match TRBD1. Germline CDR1 reads SNHLY; CDR2 reads FYNNEI. This CDR3 has 16 residues. Losses at the gene ends were 4 bases for V and 7 bases for J; bases not matched to a gene: 12. The CDR3 bases are TGTGCCAGCAGTGTGAGGGGACAGGTCGGCGGCCAGCCCCAGCATTTT. Translated: CASSVRGQVGGQPQHF.

The CDR3 DNA reads TGTGCCAGCAGTTACTCGCCTTCCAGGGTGGATTCACCCCTCCACTTT. This translates into CASSYSPSRVDSPLHF. The chain employs TRBV6-5 and TRBJ1-6; tentative D call: TRBD1 (5 bases). Deletions cut 0 bases from V and 8 bases from J, with 14 bases between. The CDR3 is 16 amino acids. From germline, CDR1 is MNHEY and CDR2 SVGAGI.

CDR3 in DNA: TGTGCCAGCAGTTACGGCCAGGGGAGCAATCAGCCCCAGCATTTT. This encodes CASSYGQGSNQPQHF. The J gene is TRBJ1-5, the V gene TRBV6-5; TRBD1 might be the D (6 bases). The CDR3 consists of 15 residues. V lost 2 bases and J 1 base, leaving 9 bases between the germline ends. Germline V gene data show CDR1 as MNHEY and CDR2 as SVGAGI.

The CDR3 loop is CASSVPLAKNNEQFF. The CDR3 DNA sequence: TGTGCCAGCAGCGTACCATTAGCGAAAAACAATGAGCAGTTCTTC. This chain joins TRBV7-2 and TRBJ2-1, with D possibly being TRBD2 (5 bases). Germline assignment: CDR1 SGHTA and CDR2 FQGNSA. V gave up 5 bases and J gave up 5 bases, with 16 bases separating them. CDR3 length: 15 amino acids.

This clone was recorded only once. The chain carries TRBV6-4 and TRBJ1-6, with D perhaps TRBD1 (6 bases). The V gene's germline CDR1 is MRHNA and CDR2 SNTAGT. With 8 bases removed from V and 7 bases from J, the gap between germline ends came to 12 bases. The CDR3 is 13 residues long. The CDR3 DNA reads as TGTGCCAGCCCGGACAGCGAAAATTCACCCCTCCACTTT. Translation: CASPDSENSPLHF.

The J gene is TRBJ1-1, the V gene TRBV7-8; maybe TRBD1 (6 bases). In germline, CDR1 is SGHVS, CDR2 FQNEAQ. This CDR3 contains 14 residues. V gave up 5 bases and J gave up 1 base, with 11 bases separating them. The CDR3 DNA reads TGTGCCAGCAGCCAAACAGGGCCGAACACTGAAGCTTTCTTT. Protein sequence: CASSQTGPNTEAFF.

This chain uses TRBV27 with TRBJ2-5; D may be TRBD1 (5 bases). The CDR3 contains 14 residues. Trimming took 3 bases from V and 3 from J, leaving 11 bases between them. Looked up from germline, CDR1 is MNHEY and CDR2 is SMNVEV (reference sequence). The CDR3 bases are TGTGCCAGCAGTTTGTGGGCAGGGAAAGAGACCCAGTACTTC. Translation: CASSLWAGKETQYF.

The rearrangement uses TRBV24-1 and TRBJ1-2; 7 positions match TRBD1. Germline lookup yields CDR1 KGHDR and CDR2 SFDVKD. The CDR3 spans 13 residues. The V segment lost 7 bases and the J segment 2 bases; nucleotides outside the gene matches: 3. The CDR3 spells CATRQGRNYGYTF. DNA for the CDR3: TGTGCCACCAGACAGGGGCGGAACTATGGCTACACCTTC.